The following is a T cell receptor beta chain sequence with its context. The data originate from a study of OX40 agonist ivuxolimab in advanced cancers. Turning to the study itself: The patients got ivuxolimab, which is an agonistic anti-OX40 (CD134) antibody. Allowance was made for prior anti-PD-1, anti-PD-L1 or anti-CTLA-4 therapy, and about 40% had some.

Libraries were prepared by immunoSEQ multiplex PCR; TCRdb keeps only in-frame clonotypes and omits some of them. This table holds approximately 60,000 clones, 75% to 85% found once. The CDR3 contains 17 residues. J was trimmed by 5 bases and V by 1 base; bases with no gene match: 11. The germline V gene has CDR1 LNHNV and CDR2 YYDKDF (reference sequence). V and J are TRBV15 and TRBJ1-5; the match to TRBD1 covers 7 bases. This receptor was taken from an adult with an advanced solid tumor such as melanoma, head and neck, liver or kidney cancer. The sequencing here drew on CD4+ or CD8+ T cells sorted from blood, taken in a trial of the OX40 agonist ivuxolimab. This chain's CDR3 is CATSRVGQTGRDQPQHF. CDR3 nucleotide sequence: TGTGCCACCAGCAGAGTAGGGCAGACAGGGAGGGATCAGCCCCAGCATTTT.